Listed below are T cell receptor beta chains from one sample, sequenced in a study of control samples from healthy donors and cancer patients. Clones were read by immunoSEQ multiplex PCR, and TCRdb kept only the in-frame ones, dropping some. Of around 130,000 clones listed, under 90% are singletons. The sequenced sample consisted of PBMCs. These receptors came from a man aged 50-59 years with head and neck cancer. Each CDR3 is given with its conserved first and last residue. Each record gives: CDR3 length, D gene, clone size, V gene, J gene, CDR3 protein, CDR3 DNA. The D gene is left open where the match is weak. The size field is filled for only some rows; it gives once, few, many or a size class.

length: 17
D: TRBD1
size: .
V: TRBV18
J: TRBJ1-1
CDR3: CASSSTHLTGKNTEAFF
DNA: TGTGCCAGCTCATCTACTCATTTGACAGGGAAGAACACTGAAGCTTTCTTT

length: 15
D: TRBD2
size: .
V: TRBV11-3
J: TRBJ2-2
CDR3: CASSGGRAGTGELFF
DNA: TGTGCCAGCTCCGGCGGGAGGGCTGGCACCGGGGAGCTGTTTTTT

length: 14
D: .
size: .
V: TRBV5-1
J: TRBJ2-7
CDR3: CASSLQGLAYEQYF
DNA: TGCGCCAGCAGCCTACAGGGATTGGCCTACGAGCAGTACTTC

length: 15
D: .
size: .
V: TRBV19
J: TRBJ2-7
CDR3: CASRRGSDGSYEQYF
DNA: TGTGCCAGTAGGCGAGGTTCGGACGGCTCCTACGAGCAGTACTTC

length: 14
D: TRBD2
size: .
V: TRBV6-5
J: TRBJ2-1
CDR3: CARGTSGDYNEQFF
DNA: TGTGCCAGGGGGACTAGCGGGGATTACAATGAGCAGTTCTTC

length: 15
D: TRBD1
size: few
V: TRBV28
J: TRBJ2-7
CDR3: CASTLGGQSSYEQYF
DNA: TGTGCCAGCACCTTAGGGGGACAGAGTTCCTACGAGCAGTACTTC

length: 11
D: .
size: .
V: TRBV12-3/TRBV12-4
J: TRBJ1-2
CDR3: CASSPGFGYTF
DNA: TGTGCCAGCTCCCCAGGTTTTGGCTACACCTTC

length: 16
D: .
size: .
V: TRBV5-1
J: TRBJ2-1
CDR3: CASSLAPGLAYNEQFF
DNA: TGCGCCAGCAGCTTGGCCCCGGGGCTCGCCTACAATGAGCAGTTCTTC

length: 15
D: .
size: .
V: TRBV2
J: TRBJ2-7
CDR3: CASRDPFDISYEQYF
DNA: TGTGCCAGTCGGGACCCCTTTGACATCTCCTACGAGCAGTACTTC

length: 16
D: .
size: .
V: TRBV29-1
J: TRBJ1-1
CDR3: CSVEIEMDRLHTEAFF
DNA: TGCAGCGTTGAAATCGAGATGGACAGACTACACACTGAAGCTTTCTTT

length: 12
D: .
size: .
V: TRBV4-2
J: TRBJ2-3
CDR3: CASSQVPGRQYF
DNA: TGTGCCAGCAGCCAAGTTCCCGGACGGCAGTATTTT

length: 13
D: TRBD1
size: .
V: TRBV29-1
J: TRBJ1-2
CDR3: CSVSAGTGNSYTF
DNA: TGCAGCGTCTCCGCCGGGACAGGGAATAGCTACACCTTC

length: 15
D: .
size: .
V: TRBV27
J: TRBJ2-6
CDR3: CASSLGHSGANVLTF
DNA: TGTGCCAGCAGTTTAGGCCACTCTGGGGCCAACGTCCTGACTTTC

length: 11
D: .
size: .
V: TRBV3-1/TRBV3-2
J: TRBJ2-1
CDR3: CASSQGYEQFF
DNA: TGTGCCAGCAGCCAAGGCTATGAGCAGTTCTTC

length: 15
D: .
size: .
V: TRBV15
J: TRBJ1-3
CDR3: CATSRDSYSGNTIYF
DNA: TGTGCCACCAGCAGGGACAGCTACTCTGGAAACACCATATATTTT

length: 12
D: .
size: .
V: TRBV10-1
J: TRBJ1-2
CDR3: CASSDRVGGYTF
DNA: TGCGCCAGCAGTGACAGGGTGGGGGGCTACACCTTC

length: 16
D: TRBD2
size: .
V: TRBV11-2
J: TRBJ2-1
CDR3: CASRNRVSAGEYEQFF
DNA: TGTGCCAGCAGGAACCGGGTGTCAGCGGGGGAGTATGAGCAGTTCTTC

length: 17
D: .
size: .
V: TRBV28
J: TRBJ1-1
CDR3: CASIPSPGQPMNTEAFF
DNA: TGTGCCAGCATCCCCAGCCCGGGGCAGCCCATGAACACTGAAGCTTTCTTT

length: 16
D: TRBD2
size: .
V: TRBV5-1
J: TRBJ2-1
CDR3: CASSGLAGGGRDEQFF
DNA: TGCGCCAGCAGCGGACTAGCGGGAGGGGGCAGGGATGAGCAGTTCTTC

length: 17
D: TRBD2
size: once
V: TRBV2
J: TRBJ2-1
CDR3: CASSEAQGTSGYNEQFF
DNA: TGTGCCAGCAGTGAAGCCCAAGGGACTAGCGGCTACAATGAGCAGTTCTTC

length: 15
D: TRBD1
size: .
V: TRBV4-1
J: TRBJ1-5
CDR3: CASSLAGTANQPQHF
DNA: TGCGCCAGCAGCCTGGCCGGGACAGCTAATCAGCCCCAGCATTTT

length: 17
D: TRBD1
size: .
V: TRBV5-1
J: TRBJ2-1
CDR3: CASSPGQGLHMLNEQFF
DNA: TGCGCCAGCAGCCCCGGACAGGGACTTCACATGCTCAATGAGCAGTTCTTC

length: 16
D: TRBD1
size: .
V: TRBV5-1
J: TRBJ1-3
CDR3: CASSRDRAHSGNTIYF
DNA: TGCGCCAGCAGCAGGGACAGGGCTCACTCTGGAAACACCATATATTTT

length: 13
D: TRBD1
size: .
V: TRBV27
J: TRBJ2-1
CDR3: CASSMGQGTEQFF
DNA: TGTGCCAGCAGTATGGGACAGGGGACTGAGCAGTTCTTC

length: 14
D: TRBD2
size: .
V: TRBV2
J: TRBJ2-1
CDR3: CASSVAGGYNEQFF
DNA: TGTGCCAGCAGCGTAGCGGGGGGGTACAATGAGCAGTTCTTC

length: 12
D: .
size: .
V: TRBV18
J: TRBJ2-7
CDR3: CASSPGAYEQYF
DNA: TGTGCCAGCTCACCAGGGGCCTACGAGCAGTACTTC

length: 11
D: .
size: .
V: TRBV29-1
J: TRBJ2-7
CDR3: CSVVANYEQYF
DNA: TGCAGCGTTGTGGCTAACTACGAGCAGTACTTC

length: 15
D: .
size: few
V: TRBV6-1
J: TRBJ1-3
CDR3: CASSEDRSSGNTIYF
DNA: TGTGCCAGCAGTGAAGATAGGAGCTCTGGAAACACCATATATTTT

length: 17
D: .
size: .
V: TRBV9
J: TRBJ2-2
CDR3: CASSVSGTPANTGELFF
DNA: TGTGCCAGCAGCGTATCCGGGACACCCGCGAACACCGGGGAGCTGTTTTTT

length: 16
D: .
size: .
V: TRBV7-9
J: TRBJ2-6
CDR3: CASSQTSLSGANVLTF
DNA: TGTGCCAGCAGCCAAACCAGCCTCTCTGGGGCCAACGTCCTGACTTTC

length: 12
D: .
size: few
V: TRBV28
J: TRBJ1-5
CDR3: CASSLTSKAQHF
DNA: TGTGCCAGCAGTCTCACATCAAAGGCCCAGCATTTT

length: 15
D: .
size: .
V: TRBV4-1
J: TRBJ1-1
CDR3: CASSQGLGLNTEAFF
DNA: TGCGCCAGCAGCCAAGGCCTTGGTTTGAACACTGAAGCTTTCTTT

length: 17
D: TRBD1
size: .
V: TRBV24-1
J: TRBJ1-1
CDR3: CATKRQGPSKLNTEAFF
DNA: TGTGCCACCAAAAGACAGGGTCCAAGTAAACTGAACACTGAAGCTTTCTTT

length: 15
D: .
size: .
V: TRBV6-5
J: TRBJ1-4
CDR3: CASRYFTDSNEKLFF
DNA: TGTGCCAGCAGATACTTCACAGATTCTAATGAAAAACTGTTTTTT

length: 14
D: .
size: .
V: TRBV29-1
J: TRBJ2-1
CDR3: CRSSGRDLRNEQFF
DNA: TGCAGATCATCGGGACGCGACTTAAGGAATGAGCAGTTCTTC

length: 12
D: .
size: .
V: TRBV29-1
J: TRBJ2-5
CDR3: CSVGSREETQYF
DNA: TGCAGCGTTGGTAGCAGGGAAGAGACCCAGTACTTC

length: 12
D: .
size: .
V: TRBV14
J: TRBJ1-5
CDR3: CASSHSNQPQHF
DNA: TGTGCCAGCAGCCATAGCAATCAGCCCCAGCATTTT

length: 14
D: .
size: .
V: TRBV9
J: TRBJ1-2
CDR3: CASSVADGDYGYTF
DNA: TGTGCCAGCAGCGTAGCAGACGGAGACTATGGCTACACCTTC

length: 16
D: .
size: .
V: TRBV19
J: TRBJ2-1
CDR3: CASRPSRALGFGEQFF
DNA: TGTGCCAGTAGGCCCTCCCGAGCATTGGGTTTTGGTGAGCAGTTCTTC

length: 15
D: TRBD1
size: .
V: TRBV5-4
J: TRBJ2-7
CDR3: CASSLGTGGTYEQYF
DNA: TGTGCCAGCAGCCTCGGGACAGGGGGTACCTACGAGCAGTACTTC

length: 15
D: .
size: .
V: TRBV7-7
J: TRBJ2-7
CDR3: CASSPFGGASYEQYF
DNA: TGTGCCAGCAGCCCATTCGGGGGCGCCTCCTACGAGCAGTACTTC

length: 14
D: .
size: .
V: TRBV27
J: TRBJ1-5
CDR3: CASSLSSFGFDQHF
DNA: TGTGCCAGCAGTTTATCCAGTTTCGGATTTGACCAGCATTTT

length: 16
D: .
size: once
V: TRBV19
J: TRBJ1-1
CDR3: CASSEAGVIVRTEAFF
DNA: TGTGCCAGTAGCGAAGCGGGAGTAATCGTACGGACTGAAGCTTTCTTT

length: 13
D: .
size: .
V: TRBV5-4
J: TRBJ1-2
CDR3: CASSLEGGYGYTF
DNA: TGTGCCAGCAGCTTAGAGGGAGGCTATGGCTACACCTTC

length: 11
D: .
size: few
V: TRBV9
J: TRBJ2-5
CDR3: CASSPWETQYF
DNA: TGTGCCAGCAGCCCATGGGAGACCCAGTACTTC

length: 16
D: .
size: .
V: TRBV14
J: TRBJ2-5
CDR3: CASSRSGGAGRETQYF
DNA: TGTGCCAGCAGCCGCTCAGGGGGCGCCGGGAGGGAGACCCAGTACTTC

length: 12
D: .
size: .
V: TRBV6-5
J: TRBJ2-7
CDR3: CASRETPYEQYF
DNA: TGTGCCAGCAGGGAGACTCCTTACGAGCAGTACTTC

length: 11
D: .
size: .
V: TRBV30
J: TRBJ2-7
CDR3: CAWDRAYEQYF
DNA: TGTGCCTGGGACAGAGCCTACGAGCAGTACTTC

length: 15
D: TRBD1
size: .
V: TRBV18
J: TRBJ1-6
CDR3: CASSPRDSSYSPLHF
DNA: TGTGCCAGCTCACCCCGGGACAGTAGTTATTCACCCCTCCACTTT

length: 14
D: TRBD1
size: .
V: TRBV6-6
J: TRBJ2-7
CDR3: CASRETGGPYEQYF
DNA: TGTGCCAGCAGAGAGACAGGGGGCCCGTACGAGCAGTACTTC

length: 15
D: .
size: .
V: TRBV30
J: TRBJ2-4
CDR3: CAWNLLAGAGDIQYF
DNA: TGTGCCTGGAATTTACTCGCGGGGGCGGGGGACATTCAGTACTTC

length: 15
D: TRBD2
size: once
V: TRBV3-1/TRBV3-2
J: TRBJ2-5
CDR3: CASSQGGTSGETQYF
DNA: TGTGCCAGCAGCCAAGGAGGGACTAGCGGGGAGACCCAGTACTTC

length: 15
D: .
size: .
V: TRBV29-1
J: TRBJ2-1
CDR3: CSGGDRQGSWNEQFF
DNA: TGCAGCGGCGGGGATAGACAGGGTAGCTGGAATGAGCAGTTCTTC

length: 15
D: TRBD1
size: few
V: TRBV5-6
J: TRBJ2-7
CDR3: CASSFPGTGVYEQYF
DNA: TGTGCCAGCAGCTTCCCCGGGACAGGGGTCTACGAGCAGTACTTC

length: 13
D: TRBD1
size: many
V: TRBV7-3
J: TRBJ1-2
CDR3: CASSSGQGGGYTF
DNA: TGTGCCAGCAGCTCCGGACAGGGAGGTGGCTACACCTTC

length: 16
D: .
size: many
V: TRBV5-1
J: TRBJ1-1
CDR3: CASSSGPFFMNTEAFF
DNA: TGCGCCAGCAGCTCAGGACCTTTCTTCATGAACACTGAAGCTTTCTTT

length: 21
D: TRBD1
size: .
V: TRBV10-3
J: TRBJ2-3
CDR3: CAISEARTSRTGEVSTDTQYF
DNA: TGTGCCATCAGTGAGGCCCGGACGAGTCGGACAGGGGAGGTGAGCACAGATACGCAGTATTTT